This T cell receptor beta chain was identified during a study of T cell repertoires in cytomegalovirus infection. This CDR3 comprises 15 residues. With 6 bases clipped from V and 1 base from J, the junction kept 4 bases outside the gene matches. This clonotype was recorded at least ten times. The antigen is unknown. TCRdb re-called the reads through MiXCR, storing one row per CDR3 protein. The sample holds approximately 260,000 distinct CDR3 sequences, around 20% seen once. This chain connects TRBV12-3 or TRBV12-4 to TRBJ1-5; TRBD1 matches at 9 bases. This material consisted of cultured PBMCs, taken from culture after CMV antigen stimulation. The receptor comes from a human donor in good health (CMV status not recorded). Some clones in this sample may be carry-over from other donors' samples. The CDR3: CASRRGTGSNQPQHF. As DNA, the CDR3 is TGTGCCAGCAGACGCGGGACAGGGAGCAATCAGCCCCAGCATTTT.